The next 30 T cell receptor beta chains were all read from a single sample in a study of metastatic and nonmetastatic thyroid tumors. TCRdb re-called the PCR reads via MiXCR. The table has tens of thousands of clones, roughly 15% seen once. Thyroid surgery took place with no prior treatment in any patient. The specimen was blood. The receptors come from a female donor with papillary thyroid cancer or a benign thyroid nodule (not recorded which). Some clones in this sample may be carry-over from other donors' samples.

DNA of the CDR3: TGTGCCAGCAGCACAGCAGGGTCGTCTTCCTCTTCCGAGCAGTACTTC. This sequence encodes CASSTAGSSSSSEQYF. V usage is TRBV11-2 and J usage is TRBJ2-7; D is possibly TRBD1 (5 bases). The germline V and J ends were trimmed by 5 bases and 6 bases, with 23 bases remaining between them. Germline assignment: CDR1 SGHAT and CDR2 FQNNGV. The CDR3 contains 16 residues.

This clone was observed a handful of times. This chain connects TRBV6-1 to TRBJ2-7; a possible D gene is TRBD1 (6 bases). V was cut by 5 bases and J by 2 bases, with 22 bases left in between. The CDR3 covers 17 residues. Germline V CDR1 and CDR2: MNHNS, SASEGT. The DNA for the CDR3 is TGTGCCAGCAGTTCCGTTCACCTACAGGGTATTGCCTACGAGCAGTACTTC. This sequence encodes CASSSVHLQGIAYEQYF.

The gene calls are TRBV2 and TRBJ2-7; D assignment may be TRBD1 or TRBD2 (5 bases each). CDR1 is SNHLY, CDR2 FYNNEI, per germline. V lost 6 bases to trimming and J lost 7 bases, with 10 bases between them. The CDR3 is 11 residues long. Here the CDR3 DNA reads TGTGCCAGCAGCCCGTGGGGGGAGCAGTACTTC. The encoded protein is CASSPWGEQYF.

The table lists this clone with many counts. The chain carries TRBV29-1 and TRBJ2-5; D possibly matches TRBD1 or TRBD2 (5 bases each). CDR3 length: 12 residues. The V gene's germline CDR1 is SQVTM and CDR2 ANQGSEA. The V end was cut by 2 bases, the J end by 2 bases, with 6 bases between. CDR3 in amino acids: CSVEWGQETQYF. The CDR3 bases are TGCAGCGTTGAATGGGGGCAAGAGACCCAGTACTTC.

This clone has just a few counts. V usage is TRBV6-4 and J usage is TRBJ1-2, with 11 bases lining up with TRBD1. Per the germline V gene, CDR1 is MRHNA and CDR2 is SNTAGT. The J segment lost 7 bases and the V segment lost 6 bases, leaving 7 bases of the junction unmatched. This CDR3 is 14 amino acids long. CDR3 protein: CASSGTGGFRGYTF. The DNA of the CDR3 is TGTGCCAGCAGCGGGACAGGGGGATTTCGTGGCTACACCTTC.

This chain uses TRBV5-1 with TRBJ2-7; 8 nucleotides agree with TRBD1. V dropped 1 base and J dropped 6; count of bases not matched to a gene: 0. The CDR3 has 12 amino acids. Germline CDR1 reads SGHRS; CDR2 reads YFSETQ. In DNA, the CDR3 is TGCGCCAGCAGCTTGACAGGGGGCGAGCAGTACTTC. It codes for CASSLTGGEQYF.

For this clone: The same CDR3 is also encoded by other DNA sequences in this sample. The chain employs TRBV18 and TRBJ1-5; D is unclear. CDR1 and CDR2 (germline): KGHSH, LQKENI. Deletions cut 2 bases from V and 5 bases from J, with 7 bases between. CDR3 length: 13 amino acids. The CDR3 nucleotides are TGTGCCAGCTCACCAGGAGGTGATCAGCCCCAGCATTTT. Protein sequence: CASSPGGDQPQHF. Based on the CDR3 plus reference TRBV18 and TRBJ1-5, the full variable domain is NAGVMQNPRHLVRRRGQEARLRCSPMKGHSHVYWYRQLPEEGLKFMVYLQKENIIDESGMPKERFSAEFPKEGPSILRIQQVVRGDSAAYFCASSPGGDQPQHFGDGTRLSIL.

This clone appeared many times. One base away lies a much larger clone, so this may be a sequencing read error. Additional DNA sequences in this sample encode the identical CDR3. This chain joins TRBV11-2 and TRBJ1-4, with D uncertain. Trimming took 3 bases from V and 8 from J, leaving 13 bases between them. The germline V gene encodes CDR1 SGHAT and CDR2 FQNNGV. The CDR3 has 14 residues. The CDR3 loop is CASSLTPREEKLFF. As DNA, the CDR3 is TGTGCCAGCAGCTTGACACCGCGGGAGGAAAAACTGTTTTTT.

This clone has just a few counts. CDR3 residues: CASSLEGNHNSPLHF. The CDR3 DNA sequence: TGCGCCAGCAGCTTGGAAGGGAACCATAATTCACCCCTCCACTTT. The V and J genes are TRBV5-1 and TRBJ1-6, with D unclear. Trimming took off 0 bases at V and 5 bases at J, with 9 bases between the two ends. Per the germline V gene, CDR1 is SGHRS and CDR2 is YFSETQ. This CDR3 has 15 amino acids. The variable domain in full, with the rest retrieved from reference TRBV5-1 and TRBJ1-6, is KAGVTQTPRYLIKTRGQQVTLSCSPISGHRSVSWYQQTPGQGLQFLFEYFSETQRNKGNFPGRFSGRQFSNSRSEMNVSTLELGDSALYLCASSLEGNHNSPLHFGNGTRLTVT.

This clone was counted ten times or more. The V gene is TRBV20-1, the J gene TRBJ2-7; D uncertain. The germline V and J ends were trimmed by 3 bases and 7 bases, with 16 bases remaining between them. CDR1 DFQATT and CDR2 SNEGSKA come from the germline V gene (reference sequence). This CDR3 is built from 13 residues. The CDR3 loop reads CSASGPPLEEQYF. Written as DNA, the CDR3 is TGCAGTGCTAGTGGGCCCCCTCTGGAGGAGCAGTACTTC.

This clone showed up many times. The J gene is TRBJ2-3, the V gene TRBV6-6; D is uncertain. Looked up from germline, CDR1 is MNHNY and CDR2 is SVGAGI (reference sequence). The V and J ends lost 2 bases and 1 base respectively, with 4 bases between them. The CDR3 loop spans 13 amino acids. The CDR3 DNA sequence: TGTGCCAGCAGTTACGGGGGCACAGATACGCAGTATTTT. It encodes CASSYGGTDTQYF.

This clone was counted many times. The rearrangement links TRBV7-9 to TRBJ2-5, with D perhaps TRBD2 (6 bases). V was pared by 4 bases and J by 2 bases, with 14 bases between. The CDR3 contains 15 residues. In germline, CDR1 is SEHNR, CDR2 FQNEAQ (reference sequence). In DNA form, the CDR3 reads TGTGCCAGCAGCTCCCGCGGCGGGGATCAAGAGACCCAGTACTTC. Protein: CASSSRGGDQETQYF.

This clone appeared once. J is TRBJ2-3 and V is TRBV20-1, with D perhaps TRBD1 (6 bases). The germline V gene encodes CDR1 DFQATT and CDR2 SNEGSKA (reference sequence). This CDR3 has 14 amino acids. V was shortened by 4 bases and J by 4 bases, with 15 bases between the two germline ends. In nucleotides, the CDR3 is TGCAGTGCTACCGGGCCCCAGGGGTCAGATACGCAGTATTTT. Amino acids: CSATGPQGSDTQYF.

This clone appeared many times. V gene TRBV2 combines with J gene TRBJ2-3; tentative D call: TRBD1 (6 bases). The CDR3 has 14 amino acids. Germline CDR1 reads SNHLY; CDR2 reads FYNNEI. The V gene lost 10 bases and the J gene lost 2 bases, with 16 bases spanning the gap. CDR3: CANTGTHFTDTQYF. The CDR3 DNA sequence: TGTGCCAACACCGGGACACATTTCACAGATACGCAGTATTTT.

The sample holds many counts of this clone. The V gene is TRBV14, the J gene TRBJ2-3, with 7 nucleotides matching TRBD1. V lost 1 base and J lost 2; bases outside the gene matches: 6. CDR1 is SGHDN and CDR2 is FVKESK in the germline V gene. CDR3 length equals 16 residues. CDR3 in DNA: TGTGCCAGCAGCCAAGCCCCGGGACAGAACACAGATACGCAGTATTTT. Translated, it gives CASSQAPGQNTDTQYF.

This clone has more than one count but fewer than ten. Given a much more abundant clone one base away, this may be a read error. In the same sample, other DNA sequences code for this CDR3. The CDR3 sequence is CASSFFGAWEKLFF. CDR3 bases: TGTGCCAGCAGTTTCTTTGGGGCTTGGGAAAAGCTGTTTTTT. The genes are TRBV2 and TRBJ1-4; the D gene is possibly TRBD1 (5 bases). CDR3 length: 14 residues. In germline, CDR1 is SNHLY, CDR2 FYNNEI.

At least ten counts were recorded for this clone. The chain uses TRBV6-1 and TRBJ2-7, with D possibly being TRBD1 (6 bases). This CDR3 is 13 amino acids long. Trimming removed 5 bases from V and 6 bases from J, with 14 bases in between. CDR1 and CDR2 from the germline V gene are MNHNS and SASEGT. In nucleotides, the CDR3 is TGTGCCAGCAGTCCGACAGGCCCCGCCGAGCAGTACTTC. Amino acids: CASSPTGPAEQYF.

This rearrangement joins TRBV6-2 or TRBV6-3 to TRBJ2-1, with TRBD2 matching 7 bases. V dropped 6 bases and J dropped 7; count of bases not matched to a gene: 6. This CDR3 is 13 amino acids long. CDR1 MNHEY and CDR2 SVGEGT come from the germline V gene. The CDR3 loop reads CASRPGGRNEQFF. The CDR3 region has the DNA TGTGCCAGCAGACCGGGAGGACGAAATGAGCAGTTCTTC.

The sample holds many counts of this clone. This sequence joins TRBV11-2 and TRBJ1-1; perhaps TRBD1 as D (5 bases). The V end was cut by 3 bases, the J end by 1 base, with 9 bases between. The length of the CDR3 is 14 residues. Per the germline V gene, CDR1 is SGHAT and CDR2 is FQNNGV. The CDR3 DNA sequence: TGTGCCAGCAGCTTGGGTCAGGGGAACACTGAAGCTTTCTTT. Its protein product is CASSLGQGNTEAFF.

At least ten counts were recorded for this clone. The chain links TRBV4-1 to TRBJ2-3; the D gene could be TRBD1 or TRBD2 (5 bases each). This CDR3 comprises 12 residues. The germline gives CDR1 MGHRA, CDR2 YSYEKL. Deletions cut 4 bases from V and 6 bases from J, with 8 bases between. DNA for the CDR3: TGCGCCAGCAGCCCCCGGGGCGATACGCAGTATTTT. This translates into CASSPRGDTQYF.

This clone was picked up one time. A much larger clone lies one base from this, so it may be a read error. The chain joins TRBV9 to TRBJ2-5; 7 nucleotides agree with TRBD2. This CDR3 has 15 residues. Unmatched junction bases numbered 6, after V lost 0 bases and J lost 4 bases. Germline assignment: CDR1 SGDLS and CDR2 YYNGEE. CDR3 DNA: TGTGCCAGCAGCGTAGGCGGGAGACCGAGAGAGACCCAGTACTTC. Its protein product is CASSVGGRPRETQYF.

This clone has only a few counts. At one end, the junction sequence differs from germline, possibly due to a read error. CDR3: CAISEYGNSPLHF. Here the CDR3 DNA reads TGTGCCATCAGTGAGTACGGCAATTCACCGCTCCACTTT. The V and J genes are TRBV10-3 and TRBJ1-6; D uncertain. From germline, CDR1 is ENHRY and CDR2 SYGVKD. CDR3 length: 13 amino acids.

This clone was observed a handful of times. This rearrangement joins TRBV6-1 to TRBJ1-2; 9 bases line up with TRBD1. The germline V gene encodes CDR1 MNHNS and CDR2 SASEGT. The V gene end was trimmed by 7 bases and the J gene end by 3 bases; junction bases not matched to a gene: 15. The CDR3 length is 17 residues. CDR3 in amino acids: CASNPNVGTGRDYGYTF. CDR3 DNA: TGTGCCAGCAACCCAAACGTCGGGACAGGGAGGGACTATGGCTACACCTTC.

Comments on this clone: Given a much more abundant clone one base away, this may be a read error. Other DNA sequences in the same sample also yield this CDR3. V and J are TRBV7-2 and TRBJ2-2; D may be TRBD2 (5 bases). Germline V gene lookup returns CDR1 SGHTA and CDR2 FQGNSA. This CDR3 comprises 13 residues. CDR3 bases: TGTGCCAGCAGCTTGATGGTCCCCGGGGAGCTGTTTTTC. It specifies CASSLMVPGELFF.

There are a few counts of this clone. CDR3 bases: TGCGCCAGCAGCTTTCTCGGACAGGGACTATCCTATGGCTACACCTTC. Protein: CASSFLGQGLSYGYTF. J is TRBJ1-2 and V is TRBV5-1; 8 positions match TRBD1. The germline V gene encodes CDR1 SGHRS and CDR2 YFSETQ. The CDR3 length is 16 residues. Unmatched junction bases numbered 10, after V lost 2 bases and J lost 4 bases.

The chain links TRBV6-2 or TRBV6-3 to TRBJ2-2; the match to TRBD1 covers 7 bases. Germline assignment: CDR1 MNHEY and CDR2 SVGEGT. There are 15 residues in the CDR3. J was trimmed by 9 bases and V by 7 bases; bases with no gene match: 14. In DNA, the CDR3 is TGTGCCAGCAACACGGGACAGAGGGAGACCAGGGAGCTGTTTTTT. Translation: CASNTGQRETRELFF.

This clone was counted many times. V and J are TRBV20-1 and TRBJ2-2; 7 nucleotides match TRBD2. The J segment lost 0 bases and the V segment lost 5 bases, leaving 6 bases of the junction unmatched. The CDR3 has 15 amino acids. Germline CDR1 DFQATT, CDR2 SNEGSKA (reference sequence). CDR3 loop: CSAPRAGTNTGELFF. The CDR3 DNA reads as TGCAGTGCTCCGAGAGCGGGAACGAACACCGGGGAGCTGTTTTTT.

This clone was detected only a few times. The chain combines TRBV7-9 with TRBJ1-4, with D hard to call. Trimming removed 6 bases from V and 1 base from J, with 15 bases in between. There are 16 residues in the CDR3. Germline values: CDR1 SEHNR, CDR2 FQNEAQ (reference sequence). The CDR3 DNA reads TGTGCCAGCAGTGACGGGCGATGGGAAACTAATGAAAAACTGTTTTTT. Residues: CASSDGRWETNEKLFF.

On this clone itself: One junction end disagrees with the germline gene, perhaps due to a read error. V and J are TRBV10-3 and TRBJ2-2; a possible D gene is TRBD2 (6 bases). CDR3 size: 14 residues. Germline V gives CDR1 ENHRY, CDR2 SYGVKD. CDR3 sequence: CAISDETPTGEVHF. CDR3 coding DNA: TGTGCCATCAGTGATGAGACTCCGACCGGGGAGGTGCATTTT.

Relative to its sample, this clone is medium-sized. This rearrangement joins TRBV10-1 to TRBJ2-7, with D unresolved. CDR1 and CDR2 from the germline V gene are WNHNN and SYGVQD (reference sequence). The CDR3 has 15 amino acids. V was cut by 8 bases and J by 3 bases, with 20 bases left in between. The CDR3 DNA reads TGCGCCAGCGACCTGCCCATCGGAAGAAACTACGAGCAGTACTTC. As protein: CASDLPIGRNYEQYF.